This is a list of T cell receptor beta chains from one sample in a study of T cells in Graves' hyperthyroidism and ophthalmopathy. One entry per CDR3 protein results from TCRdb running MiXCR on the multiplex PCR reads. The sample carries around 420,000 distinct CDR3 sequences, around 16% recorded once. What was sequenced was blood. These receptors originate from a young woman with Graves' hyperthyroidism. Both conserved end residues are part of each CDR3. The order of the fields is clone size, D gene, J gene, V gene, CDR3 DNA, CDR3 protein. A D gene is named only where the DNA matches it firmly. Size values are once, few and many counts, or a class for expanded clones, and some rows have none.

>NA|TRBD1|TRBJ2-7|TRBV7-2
TGTGCCAGCAGCTACCGGGACAGGGCGACCTACGAGCAGTACTTC
CASSYRDRATYEQYF
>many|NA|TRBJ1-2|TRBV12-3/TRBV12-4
TGTGCCAGCAGTTTACGGGCCGGGGGCTACGGCTACACCTTC
CASSLRAGGYGYTF
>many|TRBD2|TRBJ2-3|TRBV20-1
TGCAGTGCTAGAGGTAGCGGGTACAGCACAGATACGCAGTATTTT
CSARGSGYSTDTQYF
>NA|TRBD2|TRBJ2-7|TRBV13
TGTGCCAGCAGCCAGGGACTAGCGGAATACGAGCAGTACTTC
CASSQGLAEYEQYF
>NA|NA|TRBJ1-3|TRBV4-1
TGCGCCAGCAGCCAAACGAGGGGGTCTGGAAACACCATATATTTT
CASSQTRGSGNTIYF
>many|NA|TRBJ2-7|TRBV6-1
TGTGCCAGCACCCCCACGGGCCAGTCCTACGAGCAGTACTTC
CASTPTGQSYEQYF
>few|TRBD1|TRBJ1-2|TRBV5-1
TGCGCCAGCAGCACGCCGGGACAGGGGGAGGATAACTATGGCTACACCTTC
CASSTPGQGEDNYGYTF
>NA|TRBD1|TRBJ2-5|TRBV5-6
TGTGCCAGCAGCCTCTCCGGACAGGAAGAGACCCAGTACTTC
CASSLSGQEETQYF
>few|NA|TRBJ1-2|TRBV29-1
TGCAGCGCCGGGGGAGCCACCAATGTCTATGGCTACACCTTC
CSAGGATNVYGYTF
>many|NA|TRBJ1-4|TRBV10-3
TGTGCCATCAGTGAGCAGGTTCCTAATGAAAAACTGTTTTTT
CAISEQVPNEKLFF
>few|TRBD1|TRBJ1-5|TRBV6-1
TGTGCCAGCAGTAGCTGGGGACAGGGCTATAGCAATCAGCCCCAGCATTTT
CASSSWGQGYSNQPQHF
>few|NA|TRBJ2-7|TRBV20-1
TGCAGTGCTGCTCAGACAACTTCAGCCTACGAGCAGTACTTC
CSAAQTTSAYEQYF
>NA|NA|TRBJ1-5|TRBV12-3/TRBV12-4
TGTGCCAGCAGTTTCGGGGGAGGGGGTATGGTTTTCGAGCCCCAGCATTTT
CASSFGGGGMVFEPQHF
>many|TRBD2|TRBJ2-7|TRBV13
TGTGCCAGCAGCGGGACTAGCGGAGCGATTTACGAGCAGTACTTC
CASSGTSGAIYEQYF
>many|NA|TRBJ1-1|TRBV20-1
TGCAGTGCTCCTAGGGTAAACACTGAAGCTTTCTTT
CSAPRVNTEAFF
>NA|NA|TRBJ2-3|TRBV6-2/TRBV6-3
TGTGCCAGCAGAAAAACAGGAACAGATACGCAGTATTTT
CASRKTGTDTQYF